This T cell receptor (beta chain) was captured by sequencing in a study of cytomegalovirus exposure and HLA in healthy donors. Broader study findings: Reportedly, cytomegalovirus status was diagnosed with high sensitivity and specificity. Most observed TCR sequences were rare, whereas some public TCRs were detected in many donors. The investigators catalogued 150 to 200 TCR beta chains as cytomegalovirus-associated.

The donors were part of the validation cohort of 95 to 150 subjects. That cohort was separate from the first cohort, which comprised roughly 670 subjects. About this clone: As yet, its antigen is unknown.

TCRdb's table, derived via immunoSEQ multiplex PCR, lists solely in-frame clones and lacks some. The top ten clones hold approximately 1.5% of a sample with 130,000 to 150,000 clones, 80% to 90% of them seen once. Sequencing input: PBMCs. The sequence came from a woman in her 30s in good health and CMV-seronegative.

The CDR3 loop is CASSTPGTGINEQFF. The CDR3 DNA sequence: TGTGCCAGCTCGACACCCGGGACAGGGATAAATGAGCAGTTCTTC. The V and J genes are TRBV27 and TRBJ2-1, with TRBD1 identical over 9 bases. Trimming removed 8 bases from V and 7 bases from J; junction bases left unmatched: 12. From germline, CDR1 is MNHEY and CDR2 SMNVEV (reference sequence). The CDR3 contains 15 residues.